A selection of T cell receptor beta chains follows, all from one sample in a study of shared clonotypes between healthy human individuals. The table came from immunoSEQ multiplex PCR; TCRdb's copy has only in-frame clones and leaves some out. The table records some 2 million clones, around 96% of them present only once. Sequencing input: naive CD8+ T cells sorted from blood. These receptors were obtained from a man in his late teens or twenties in good health. CDR3s include the opening cysteine and the closing phenylalanine or tryptophan. Each record gives: D gene, J gene, clone size, CDR3 length, V gene, CDR3 DNA, CDR3 protein. The D gene is left open where the match is weak. Rows may omit the clone size; those that give it use once, few, many or a size class.

>.|TRBJ2-1|.|16|TRBV27
TGTGCCAGCAGTTTATCGGCCGGGAGCTCCTACAATGAGCAGTTCTTC
CASSLSAGSSYNEQFF
>TRBD1|TRBJ2-7|.|14|TRBV29-1
TGCAGCGTGCGAGGACAGGGGGGTAACTACGAGCAGTACTTC
CSVRGQGGNYEQYF
>TRBD2|TRBJ2-7|.|14|TRBV4-1
TGCGCCAGCAGCCCACTAGCGGGGGTCTACGAGCAGTACTTC
CASSPLAGVYEQYF
>.|TRBJ1-5|.|15|TRBV5-4
TGTGCCAGCAGCTTGGACAGGCACCCCAGTCAGCCCCAGCATTTT
CASSLDRHPSQPQHF
>.|TRBJ2-5|.|15|TRBV6-1
TGTGCCAGCACCGTTGACAGGGAGGGCTGGGAGACCCAGTACTTC
CASTVDREGWETQYF
>.|TRBJ2-7|.|13|TRBV2
TGTGCCAGCAGTGAGGGACTCTGGTACGAGCAGTACTTC
CASSEGLWYEQYF
>TRBD1|TRBJ2-3|.|13|TRBV5-4
TGTGCCAGCAGCATGAGGGGGCAGGATACGCAGTATTTT
CASSMRGQDTQYF
>.|TRBJ2-7|.|14|TRBV9
TGTGCCAGCAGCGTAGCTAAGGCGTCACACGAGCAGTACTTC
CASSVAKASHEQYF
>.|TRBJ2-3|.|14|TRBV11-1
TGTGCCAGCAGCTTAAATAGTCAGGGCGATACGCAGTATTTT
CASSLNSQGDTQYF
>.|TRBJ2-7|.|14|TRBV27
TGTGCCAGCCGGGCTATTGGAGGGCCCTACGAGCAGTACTTC
CASRAIGGPYEQYF
>TRBD1|TRBJ2-2|.|15|TRBV2
TGTGCCAGCTCAGCAGGACAGGGGGTCGCCGGGGAGCTGTTTTTT
CASSAGQGVAGELFF
>.|TRBJ2-3|.|16|TRBV28
TGTGCCAGCAGTTTCTTTAGCCCAATCCCCACAGATACGCAGTATTTT
CASSFFSPIPTDTQYF
>TRBD2|TRBJ2-7|.|13|TRBV6-6
TGTGCCAGCAGTACGGGGGGTGACTACGAGCAGTACTTC
CASSTGGDYEQYF
>TRBD2|TRBJ2-3|.|16|TRBV7-2
TGTGCCAGCAGCCCCCGGGGTAGCGGGTTGTGGGATACGCAGTATTTT
CASSPRGSGLWDTQYF
>.|TRBJ2-7|.|15|TRBV14
TGTGCCAGCAGCCACTGGGTGGAGGGCATCCACGAGCAGTACTTC
CASSHWVEGIHEQYF
>.|TRBJ2-3|.|15|TRBV4-1
TGCGCCAGCAGCCAAGAAGACGTGAGCACAGATACGCAGTATTTT
CASSQEDVSTDTQYF
>TRBD2|TRBJ2-5|.|16|TRBV5-1
TGCGCCAGCAACTCCCGGACTAGCGGTCTCCAAGAGACCCAGTACTTC
CASNSRTSGLQETQYF
>.|TRBJ2-3|.|16|TRBV4-1
TGCGCCAGCAGCCAAGGCTCGGAGGGAATCACAGATACGCAGTATTTT
CASSQGSEGITDTQYF
>.|TRBJ2-7|.|14|TRBV4-1
TGCGCCAGCAGCCAAGATCCAGGATTCTACGAGCAGTACTTC
CASSQDPGFYEQYF
>TRBD1|TRBJ2-1|.|14|TRBV5-1
TGCGCCAGCAGCTTGACAGGGGCGGGCAATGAGCAGTTCTTC
CASSLTGAGNEQFF
>TRBD1|TRBJ1-4|.|15|TRBV9
TGTGCCAGCAGCGTCAAGGGGGCTTGGGGTGAAAAACTGTTTTTT
CASSVKGAWGEKLFF
>.|TRBJ2-1|.|11|TRBV20-1
TGCAGTGCTCCTAGTATCGATGAGCAGTTCTTC
CSAPSIDEQFF
>.|TRBJ2-1|once|12|TRBV5-1
TGCGCCAGCAGCTTGTTCGTTGCTGAGCAGTTCTTC
CASSLFVAEQFF
>.|TRBJ2-7|.|15|TRBV5-1
TGCGCCAGCAGCTTGGCAGGGGCCGGAACCTACGAGCAGTACTTC
CASSLAGAGTYEQYF
>.|TRBJ1-1|.|16|TRBV7-3
TGTGCCAGCAGCACAACACCCGGGAACTCGAACACTGAAGCTTTCTTT
CASSTTPGNSNTEAFF
>.|TRBJ2-7|.|13|TRBV27
TGTGCCAGCAGTTTCCGAGCTGCCTACGAGCAGTACTTC
CASSFRAAYEQYF
>.|TRBJ1-2|.|12|TRBV9
TGTGCCAGCAGCGTAGGTTACGATGGCTACACCTTC
CASSVGYDGYTF
>.|TRBJ2-1|.|12|TRBV5-4
TGTGCCAGCAGCCGACCTGACAGGATTGAGTTCTTC
CASSRPDRIEFF
>.|TRBJ1-5|.|15|TRBV6-5
TGTGCCAGCAGAATCGTGGAGGGAAGCAATCAGCCCCAGCATTTT
CASRIVEGSNQPQHF
>TRBD1|TRBJ1-5|.|17|TRBV6-1
TGTGCCAGCAGTGAAGGGTTACAGGGGGCAAGCAATCAGCCCCAGCATTTT
CASSEGLQGASNQPQHF
>.|TRBJ2-2|.|16|TRBV10-3
TGTGCCATCAGTATACAGGGAGATGCGAACACCGGGGAGCTGTTTTTT
CAISIQGDANTGELFF
>.|TRBJ1-2|.|14|TRBV28
TGTGCCAGCATACCAACAGGGTCTAACTATGGCTACACCTTC
CASIPTGSNYGYTF
>.|TRBJ2-4|.|15|TRBV7-2
TGTGCCAGCAGCTCCGCTACCGGACTGGACGGACTTCAGTACTTC
CASSSATGLDGLQYF
>.|TRBJ1-2|.|14|TRBV6-1
TGTGCCAGCAGTGAAAATAGGTTGGGCTGGGGCTACACCTTC
CASSENRLGWGYTF
>.|TRBJ2-7|.|12|TRBV5-5
TGTGCCAGCAGCCCCCCAAAGAACGAGCAGTACTTC
CASSPPKNEQYF
>TRBD2|TRBJ2-7|.|15|TRBV5-4
TGTGCCAGCAGCCCGATCGGGGGGGCGGGATACGAGCAGTACTTC
CASSPIGGAGYEQYF
>.|TRBJ2-6|.|15|TRBV6-6
TGTGCCAGCAGTCCCCCAGGGGCTGGGGCCAACGTCCTGACTTTC
CASSPPGAGANVLTF
>TRBD2|TRBJ2-3|.|15|TRBV7-3
TGTGCCAGCAGCCTAGCGGGGTGGCTTACAGATACGCAGTATTTT
CASSLAGWLTDTQYF
>.|TRBJ1-6|few|12|TRBV10-2
TGCGCCAGCAGTGAAAGGGTATCACCCCTCCACTTT
CASSERVSPLHF
>.|TRBJ1-1|.|13|TRBV6-5
TGTGCCAGCAGTGGCAGTTTCAACACTGAAGCTTTCTTT
CASSGSFNTEAFF
>.|TRBJ2-7|few|12|TRBV7-9
TGTGCCAGCAGCTTAGGGACAGACGAGCAGTACTTC
CASSLGTDEQYF
>.|TRBJ2-4|.|9|TRBV5-8
TGTGCCAGCAGCTTGGGTCGGTACTTC
CASSLGRYF
>.|TRBJ2-4|.|11|TRBV11-2
TGTGCCAGCAGCCCGAACCACATTCAGTACTTC
CASSPNHIQYF
>.|TRBJ1-2|.|16|TRBV5-1
TGCGCCAGCAGGCCCCGCCCGACAGAGGCACTCTATGGCTACACCTTC
CASRPRPTEALYGYTF
>.|TRBJ2-1|.|14|TRBV7-9
TGTGCCAGCAGCCCGGGGACTGCCTACAATGAGCAGTTCTTC
CASSPGTAYNEQFF
>TRBD1|TRBJ2-3|.|17|TRBV9
TGTGCCAGCAGCCCCGGACAGGGGGCCCTAAGCACAGATACGCAGTATTTT
CASSPGQGALSTDTQYF
>.|TRBJ1-1|.|13|TRBV5-6
TGTGCCAGCAGCCCGGAGGGGAACACTGAAGCTTTCTTT
CASSPEGNTEAFF
>.|TRBJ1-5|.|15|TRBV27
TGTGCCAGCAGTTTATCCCCCCTGGGAGATCAGCCCCAGCATTTT
CASSLSPLGDQPQHF
>TRBD1|TRBJ2-7|.|15|TRBV5-1
TGCGCCAGCAGCGTACCGGGACAGGCCTCCTACGAGCAGTACTTC
CASSVPGQASYEQYF
>.|TRBJ2-7|.|19|TRBV11-2
TGTGCCAGCAGCTTAGATAAAGGCGTGACCGGATTATTTCAATACGAGCAGTACTTC
CASSLDKGVTGLFQYEQYF
>.|TRBJ2-7|.|15|TRBV7-6
TGTGCCAGCAGCTTAGCGCAGAGTAGCAGTTACGAGCAGTACTTC
CASSLAQSSSYEQYF